These T cell receptor beta chains were read from a single sample in a study of blood T cell repertoires in COVID-19. Using immunoSEQ multiplex PCR, the repertoire was profiled, and TCRdb retains in-frame clones only, with some absent. The sample yields around 150,000 clones, around 82% seen once. Sequencing was performed on peripheral blood. All receptors derive from a woman aged 35 to 49 with COVID-19, enrolled during active disease. Both conserved end residues are part of each CDR3. The D gene is left open where the match is weak. The size field is filled for only some rows; it gives once, few, many or a size class.

D gene	J gene	clone size	V gene	CDR3 protein	CDR3 DNA
NA	TRBJ1-2	NA	TRBV3-1/TRBV3-2	CASSRVFSGDYGYTF	TGTGCCAGCAGCCGAGTCTTCTCGGGGGACTATGGCTACACCTTC
NA	TRBJ1-5	many	TRBV27	CASNNRFSNQPQHF	TGTGCCAGCAACAACAGGTTTAGCAATCAGCCCCAGCATTTT
NA	TRBJ2-3	NA	TRBV5-1	CASSLVLTDTQYF	TGCGCCAGCAGCTTGGTTCTAACAGATACGCAGTATTTT
TRBD1	TRBJ1-1	NA	TRBV6-6	CASREGAAEAFF	TGTGCCAGCAGGGAGGGGGCCGCTGAAGCTTTCTTT
TRBD2	TRBJ2-1	NA	TRBV28	CASSNSGSSYNEQFF	TGTGCCAGCAGCAATAGCGGGAGCTCCTACAATGAGCAGTTCTTC
TRBD2	TRBJ2-7	NA	TRBV28	CASKRAGVGEQYF	TGTGCCAGCAAAAGAGCGGGAGTTGGCGAGCAGTACTTC
NA	TRBJ2-7	NA	TRBV30	CAWARGRYEQYF	TGTGCCTGGGCCCGGGGTCGTTACGAGCAGTACTTC
NA	TRBJ2-2	NA	TRBV6-2/TRBV6-3	CASSYSGPNTGELFF	TGTGCCAGCAGTTACTCCGGTCCGAACACCGGGGAGCTGTTTTTT
TRBD1	TRBJ1-2	NA	TRBV12-3/TRBV12-4	CASSPGQGWGYTF	TGTGCCAGCAGCCCCGGACAGGGCTGGGGCTACACCTTC
TRBD1	TRBJ1-1	NA	TRBV12-3/TRBV12-4	CASSLLGQVEAFF	TGTGCCAGCAGTTTATTGGGACAGGTTGAAGCTTTCTTT
TRBD2	TRBJ2-5	NA	TRBV19	CASSIRGRAETQYF	TGTGCCAGTAGTATTCGGGGGAGGGCCGAGACCCAGTACTTC
TRBD1	TRBJ1-1	NA	TRBV5-1	CASSADRGITEAFF	TGCGCCAGCAGCGCAGACAGGGGGATTACTGAAGCTTTCTTT
TRBD2	TRBJ2-1	NA	TRBV27	CASSFRLAGGYNEQFF	TGTGCCAGCAGTTTTAGGCTAGCGGGGGGTTACAATGAGCAGTTCTTC
NA	TRBJ2-2	few	TRBV10-3	CAISESTATGSGELFF	TGTGCCATCAGTGAGTCGACGGCTACAGGGTCCGGGGAGCTGTTTTTT
NA	TRBJ1-2	NA	TRBV29-1	CSVGDTNYGYTF	TGCAGCGTTGGCGACACTAACTATGGCTACACCTTC
NA	TRBJ1-2	NA	TRBV27	CASSLSRQAGGYTF	TGTGCCAGCAGTTTATCCCGACAAGCCGGCGGCTACACCTTC
TRBD2	TRBJ2-7	NA	TRBV27	CASSRTSGYTYEQYF	TGTGCCAGCAGTCGGACTAGCGGTTATACCTACGAGCAGTACTTC
TRBD1	TRBJ1-1	few	TRBV7-9	CASSLRQGNEAFF	TGTGCCAGCAGCTTACGACAGGGTAATGAAGCTTTCTTT
TRBD1	TRBJ2-7	few	TRBV5-4	CASSLGDRPLLYEQYF	TGTGCCAGCAGCTTGGGGGACAGACCCTTGCTCTACGAGCAGTACTTC
NA	TRBJ2-5	NA	TRBV6-4	CASSARRRQETQYF	TGTGCCAGCAGTGCTAGACGGAGACAAGAGACCCAGTACTTC
NA	TRBJ2-1	NA	TRBV5-8	CASKPGPGLGSSYNEQFF	TGTGCCAGTAAACCGGGACCAGGACTCGGGAGCTCCTACAATGAGCAGTTCTTC
TRBD2	TRBJ2-1	NA	TRBV6-5	CASSVAGAPYNEQFF	TGTGCCAGCAGCGTAGCGGGAGCCCCCTACAATGAGCAGTTCTTC
TRBD1	TRBJ1-1	NA	TRBV19	CASSPRTGRNTEAFF	TGTGCCAGTAGTCCCCGGACAGGCCGCAACACTGAAGCTTTCTTT
NA	TRBJ1-2	NA	TRBV12-3/TRBV12-4	CASSFREYGYTF	TGTGCCAGCAGCTTCCGGGAATATGGCTACACCTTC
TRBD1	TRBJ1-1	NA	TRBV30	CAWGGNRGNTEAFF	TGTGCCTGGGGTGGGAACAGGGGGAACACTGAAGCTTTCTTT
NA	TRBJ2-1	NA	TRBV7-2	CASSLVSHSYNEQFF	TGTGCCAGCAGCTTAGTGAGCCATAGTTACAATGAGCAGTTCTTC
TRBD1	TRBJ1-1	NA	TRBV2	CASSARQGEAFF	TGTGCCAGCAGTGCACGACAGGGTGAAGCTTTCTTT